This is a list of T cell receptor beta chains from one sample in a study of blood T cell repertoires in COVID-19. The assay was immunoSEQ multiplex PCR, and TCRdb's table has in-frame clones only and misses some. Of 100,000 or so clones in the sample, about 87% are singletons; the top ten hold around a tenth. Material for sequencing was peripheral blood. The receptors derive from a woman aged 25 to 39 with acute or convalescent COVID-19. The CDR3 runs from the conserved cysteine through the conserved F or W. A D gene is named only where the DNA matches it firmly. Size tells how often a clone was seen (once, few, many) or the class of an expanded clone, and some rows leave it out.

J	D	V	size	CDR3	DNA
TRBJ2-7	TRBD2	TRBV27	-	CASSWGGTYEQYF	TGTGCCAGCAGTTGGGGGGGAACCTACGAGCAGTACTTC
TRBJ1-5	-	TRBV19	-	CASHPTGSGQPQHF	TGTGCCAGTCACCCAACGGGGTCAGGACAGCCCCAGCATTTT
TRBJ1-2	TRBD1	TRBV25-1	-	CASSESGQGNYGYTF	TGTGCCAGCAGTGAATCAGGACAGGGCAACTATGGCTACACCTTC
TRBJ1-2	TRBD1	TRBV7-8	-	CASSLALQDRAYGYTF	TGTGCCAGCAGCTTAGCCCTCCAGGACAGGGCCTATGGCTACACCTTC
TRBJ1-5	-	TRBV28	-	CASSLHSGDDQPQHF	TGTGCCAGCAGTTTACATTCAGGGGACGATCAGCCCCAGCATTTT
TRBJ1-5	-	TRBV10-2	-	CASRDRGPQHF	TGCGCCAGCAGGGACCGGGGGCCCCAGCATTTT
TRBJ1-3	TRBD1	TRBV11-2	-	CASSLGTVSGNTIYF	TGTGCCAGCAGCCTTGGGACAGTCTCTGGAAACACCATATATTTT
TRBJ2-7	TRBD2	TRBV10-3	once	CAISEPGLAGPLEQYF	TGTGCCATCAGTGAGCCCGGACTAGCGGGGCCCCTGGAGCAGTACTTC
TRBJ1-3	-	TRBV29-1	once	CSVELWAPGNTIYF	TGCAGCGTCGAACTTTGGGCCCCTGGAAACACCATATATTTT
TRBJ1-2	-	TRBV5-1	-	CASSPDSSYGYTF	TGCGCCAGCAGCCCAGACAGTTCCTATGGCTACACCTTC
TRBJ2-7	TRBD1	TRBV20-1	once	CSASTGQAHLNSYEQYF	TGCAGTGCTAGTACGGGACAGGCTCATTTAAACTCCTACGAGCAGTACTTC
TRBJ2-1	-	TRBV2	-	CAKGDGLNEQFF	TGTGCCAAGGGGGACGGTCTTAATGAGCAGTTCTTC
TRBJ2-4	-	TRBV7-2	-	CASSQTITGNIQYF	TGTGCCAGCAGCCAAACTATCACGGGAAACATTCAGTACTTC
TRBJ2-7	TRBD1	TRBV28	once	CASTTAGQGEYEQYF	TGTGCCAGCACCACGGCGGGACAGGGGGAGTACGAGCAGTACTTC
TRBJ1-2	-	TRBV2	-	CASSEFSWIQANYGYTF	TGTGCCAGCAGTGAATTTTCCTGGATACAGGCGAACTATGGCTACACCTTC
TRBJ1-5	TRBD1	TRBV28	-	CASTPRGLSNQPQHF	TGTGCCAGCACCCCCAGGGGGTTGAGCAATCAGCCCCAGCATTTT
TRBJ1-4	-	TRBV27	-	CASGRDRAGLFF	TGTGCCAGCGGGAGGGATCGGGCTGGACTGTTTTTT
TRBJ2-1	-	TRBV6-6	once	CASSYSSPSSYNEQFF	TGTGCCAGCAGTTACTCTTCGCCGAGCTCCTACAATGAGCAGTTCTTC
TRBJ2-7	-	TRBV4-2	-	CASSQDRGYQYEQYF	TGTGCCAGCAGCCAAGATAGAGGCTATCAGTACGAGCAGTACTTC
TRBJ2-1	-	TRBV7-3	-	CASSTNSRSEQFF	TGTGCCAGCAGCACTAACTCCCGGAGTGAGCAGTTCTTC
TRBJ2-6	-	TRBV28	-	CATTGGSGANVLTF	TGTGCCACTACTGGGGGGTCTGGGGCCAACGTCCTGACTTTC
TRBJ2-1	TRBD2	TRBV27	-	CASSLAGGFNEQFF	TGTGCCAGCAGTCTAGCGGGGGGGTTCAATGAGCAGTTCTTC
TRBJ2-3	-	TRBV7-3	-	CASSAGSSSTDTQYF	TGTGCCAGCTCGGCGGGGTCCTCTAGCACAGATACGCAGTATTTT
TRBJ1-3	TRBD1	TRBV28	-	CASRQGADGNTIYF	TGTGCCAGCAGACAGGGGGCCGACGGAAACACCATATATTTT
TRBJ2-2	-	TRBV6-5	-	CASTQRGFRELFF	TGTGCCAGCACCCAAAGGGGCTTTCGGGAGCTGTTTTTT
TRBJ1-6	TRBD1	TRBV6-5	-	CASSYPGGNSPLHF	TGTGCCAGCAGTTACCCAGGGGGCAATTCACCCCTCCACTTT
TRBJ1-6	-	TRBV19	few	CASSISQETDSPLHF	TGTGCCAGTAGTATTTCCCAGGAGACAGATTCACCCCTCCACTTT
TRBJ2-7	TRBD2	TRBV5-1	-	CASSKAGQYEQYF	TGCGCCAGCAGCAAAGCGGGGCAATACGAGCAGTACTTC
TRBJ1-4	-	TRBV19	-	CASSMRQRYEKLFF	TGTGCCAGTAGTATGAGACAGCGCTATGAAAAACTGTTTTTT
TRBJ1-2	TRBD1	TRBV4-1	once	CASSQNRGGSYGYTF	TGCGCCAGCAGCCAAAACAGGGGAGGAAGCTATGGCTACACCTTC
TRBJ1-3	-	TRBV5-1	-	CASSVPDSGNTIYF	TGCGCCAGCAGCGTACCGGACAGTGGAAACACCATATATTTT
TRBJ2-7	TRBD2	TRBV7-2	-	CASSLMGGGADEQYF	TGTGCCAGCAGCTTAATGGGCGGGGGGGCCGACGAGCAGTACTTC
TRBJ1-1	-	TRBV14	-	CASSQGSFWRAFF	TGTGCCAGCAGCCAAGGGTCATTTTGGAGAGCTTTCTTT
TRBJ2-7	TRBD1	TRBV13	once	CASSLAGQGEGEQYF	TGTGCCAGCAGCTTAGCGGGACAGGGGGAAGGCGAGCAGTACTTC
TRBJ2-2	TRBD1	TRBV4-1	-	CASSQGGGQGSTGELFF	TGCGCCAGCAGCCAAGGGGGGGGACAGGGTAGCACCGGGGAGCTGTTTTTT
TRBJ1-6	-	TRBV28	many	CASSSRDSSSYNSPLHF	TGTGCCAGCAGTTCCCGGGACTCGAGCTCCTATAATTCACCCCTCCACTTT
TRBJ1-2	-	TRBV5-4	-	CASSKGQNYGYTF	TGTGCCAGCAGCAAAGGACAGAACTATGGCTACACCTTC
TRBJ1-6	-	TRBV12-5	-	CASALSVGDSPLHF	TGTGCTAGTGCCTTGTCCGTAGGGGATTCACCCCTCCACTTT
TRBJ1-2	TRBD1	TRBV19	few	CASTGQGAGGYTF	TGTGCCAGTACCGGACAGGGGGCTGGTGGCTACACCTTC
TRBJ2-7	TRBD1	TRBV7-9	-	CASSSPGTVSYEQYF	TGTGCCAGCAGCTCTCCCGGGACAGTCTCCTACGAGCAGTACTTC
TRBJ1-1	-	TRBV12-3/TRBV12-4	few	CASSLAAREAFF	TGTGCCAGCAGTTTAGCAGCTCGGGAAGCTTTCTTT
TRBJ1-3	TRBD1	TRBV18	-	CASSPAGGGNTIYF	TGTGCCAGCTCACCTGCAGGGGGTGGAAACACCATATATTTT
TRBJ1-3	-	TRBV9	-	CASSEQSTGNTIYF	TGTGCCAGCAGCGAACAGAGTACTGGAAACACCATATATTTT
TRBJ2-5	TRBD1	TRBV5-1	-	CASSPLPRQGEETQYF	TGCGCCAGCAGCCCGCTTCCCAGACAGGGGGAAGAGACCCAGTACTTC
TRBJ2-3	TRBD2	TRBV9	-	CASSVLAGGTDTQYF	TGTGCCAGCAGCGTACTAGCGGGAGGCACAGATACGCAGTATTTT
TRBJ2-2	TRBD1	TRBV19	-	CASSALTGLNTGELFF	TGTGCCAGTAGTGCCCTGACAGGGTTGAACACCGGGGAGCTGTTTTTT
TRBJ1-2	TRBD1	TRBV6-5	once	CASSPDREVVGYTF	TGTGCCAGCAGTCCGGACAGGGAGGTAGTAGGCTACACCTTC
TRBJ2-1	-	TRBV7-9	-	CASSLPGLPGREQFF	TGTGCCAGCAGTCTTCCGGGTCTCCCCGGGAGAGAGCAGTTCTTC
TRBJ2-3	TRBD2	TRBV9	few	CASSESLAGSSDTQYF	TGTGCCAGCAGCGAGAGCCTAGCGGGGAGTTCAGATACGCAGTATTTT
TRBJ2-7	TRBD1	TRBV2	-	CASSAGTGAYEQYF	TGTGCCAGCAGCGCCGGGACAGGGGCCTACGAGCAGTACTTC
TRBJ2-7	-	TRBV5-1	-	CASSLGQDYEQYF	TGCGCCAGCAGCTTGGGACAGGACTACGAGCAGTACTTC
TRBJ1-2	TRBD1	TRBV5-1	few	CASSFDRDGYTF	TGCGCCAGCAGCTTTGACAGGGATGGCTACACCTTC